The 9 T cell receptor beta chains listed next were all sequenced from one sample in a study of beta chain features in type 1 diabetes. The isolated RNA, all of it, was reverse transcribed, so expressed TCRB transcripts were what got sequenced. Profiling relied on immunoSEQ multiplex PCR, and the TCRdb table lists in-frame clones only, not all of them. The table has roughly 170,000 clones, about 13% seen once. Sequencing was performed on central memory CD4+ T cells from blood. The receptors come from a woman under 30 in good health.

The chain couples TRBV29-1 to TRBJ1-1, with 7 bases aligning to TRBD1. Per the germline V gene, CDR1 is SQVTM and CDR2 is ANQGSEA. CDR3 length: 13 amino acids. Unmatched junction bases numbered 4, after V lost 6 bases and J lost 0 bases. The CDR3 DNA is TGCAGCGTCTCGGGACAGCTGAACACTGAAGCTTTCTTT. Translating gives CSVSGQLNTEAFF.

The rearrangement joins TRBV7-6 to TRBJ2-3; 10 nucleotides agree with TRBD2. The CDR3 is 16 residues long. CDR1 is SGHVS and CDR2 is FNYEAQ in the germline V gene. The junction had 8 bases not matched to a gene; V was cut back by 2 bases and J by 6 bases. The CDR3 reads CASSLLAGARKDTQYF. The DNA of the CDR3 is TGTGCCAGCAGCTTACTAGCGGGAGCAAGGAAGGATACGCAGTATTTT.

In its sample, this clone was seen a few times. J is TRBJ1-4 and V is TRBV25-1; unclear D gene. This CDR3 contains 14 residues. V was pared by 1 base and J by 8 bases, with 11 bases between. CDR1 and CDR2 from the germline V gene are MGHDK and SYGVNS. The CDR3, as DNA: TGTGCCAGCAGTGAATTTGCGGGTAAAGAAAAACTGTTTTTT. It yields the protein CASSEFAGKEKLFF.

This clone was counted between two and nine times. This sequence joins TRBV5-6 and TRBJ2-7, with 8 bases lining up with TRBD1. V was clipped by 6 bases and J by 4 bases; unmatched bases: 12. Germline V gene lookup returns CDR1 SGHDT and CDR2 YYEEEE. This CDR3 is built from 15 residues. The CDR3 reads CASNRPGQGAYEQYF. The DNA of the CDR3 is TGTGCCAGCAACAGACCTGGGCAGGGGGCTTACGAGCAGTACTTC.

A few counts support this clone. In DNA form, the CDR3 reads TGTGCCAGCAGCTGGGGTAGCGGGAGCACAGATACGCAGTATTTT. Translated, it gives CASSWGSGSTDTQYF. V gene TRBV11-2 combines with J gene TRBJ2-3; 7 nucleotides align to TRBD2. The germline V gene encodes CDR1 SGHAT and CDR2 FQNNGV. V was pared by 4 bases and J by 0 bases, with 4 bases of the junction left unmatched. The CDR3 is 15 residues long.

The chain carries TRBV5-1 and TRBJ1-4; D is unclear. Germline values: CDR1 SGHRS, CDR2 YFSETQ. This CDR3 comprises 12 residues. V was cut by 2 bases and J by 7 bases, with 6 bases left in between. The CDR3 protein is CASSFAGEKLFF. For the CDR3, the DNA is TGCGCCAGCAGCTTTGCGGGTGAAAAACTGTTTTTT.

In this sample, this clone turned up a few times. The CDR3 reads CASSYGLAGHEQFF. The DNA of the CDR3 is TGTGCCAGCAGTTACGGGCTAGCGGGCCATGAGCAGTTCTTC. The chain uses TRBV6-4 and TRBJ2-1, with 8 bases identical to TRBD2. The CDR3 runs 14 residues. CDR1 is MRHNA and CDR2 is SNTAGT in the germline V gene. J was trimmed by 8 bases and V by 5 bases; bases with no gene match: 8.

The table lists this clone with a few counts. The V call is TRBV7-8, the J call TRBJ2-1; 14 bases are shared with TRBD2. Germline CDR1 reads SGHVS; CDR2 reads FQNEAQ. This CDR3 is built from 15 residues. V trimming: 5 bases; J trimming: 10 bases; junction bases outside the gene matches: 7. The CDR3: CASSPGLAGVREQFF. CDR3 coding DNA: TGTGCCAGCAGCCCGGGACTAGCGGGAGTCCGAGAGCAGTTCTTC.

The sample holds a few counts of this clone. The V and J genes are TRBV18 and TRBJ2-3, with 9 bases fitting TRBD2. Per the germline V gene, CDR1 is KGHSH and CDR2 is LQKENI. Trimming at V came to 1 base and at J to 5 bases, leaving 7 bases not matched to a gene. This CDR3 has 16 amino acids. CDR3 DNA sequence: TGTGCCAGCTCACCACGGAATCTAGCGGGAAGAGATACGCAGTATTTT. Translation gives CASSPRNLAGRDTQYF.